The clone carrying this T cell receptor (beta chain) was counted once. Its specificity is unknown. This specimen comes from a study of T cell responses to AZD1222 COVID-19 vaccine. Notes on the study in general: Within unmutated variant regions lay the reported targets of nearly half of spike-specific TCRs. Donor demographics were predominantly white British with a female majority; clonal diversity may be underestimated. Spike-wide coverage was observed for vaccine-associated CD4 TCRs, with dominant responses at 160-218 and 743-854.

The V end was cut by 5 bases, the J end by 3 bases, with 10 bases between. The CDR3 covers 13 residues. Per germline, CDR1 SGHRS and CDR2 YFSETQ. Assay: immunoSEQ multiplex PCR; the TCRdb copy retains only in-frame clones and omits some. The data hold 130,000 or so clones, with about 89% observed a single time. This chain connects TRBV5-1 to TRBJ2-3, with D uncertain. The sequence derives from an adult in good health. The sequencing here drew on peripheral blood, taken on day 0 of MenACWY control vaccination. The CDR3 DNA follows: TGCGCCAGCAGTCAGAGCAGTACAGATACGCAGTATTTT. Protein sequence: CASSQSSTDTQYF.